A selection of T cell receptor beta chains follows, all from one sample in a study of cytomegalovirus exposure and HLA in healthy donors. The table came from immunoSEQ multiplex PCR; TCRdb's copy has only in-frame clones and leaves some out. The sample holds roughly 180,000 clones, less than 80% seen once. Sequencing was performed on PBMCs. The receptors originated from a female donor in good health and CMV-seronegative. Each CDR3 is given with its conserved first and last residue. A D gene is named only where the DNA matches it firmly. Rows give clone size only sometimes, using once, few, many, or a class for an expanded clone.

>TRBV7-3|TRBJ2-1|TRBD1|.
CASSGGQGSYNEQFF
TGTGCCAGCAGCGGGGGACAGGGATCCTACAATGAGCAGTTCTTC
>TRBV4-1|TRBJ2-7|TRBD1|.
CASSRDRGLGEQYF
TGCGCCAGCAGCCGGGACAGGGGGCTGGGGGAGCAGTACTTC
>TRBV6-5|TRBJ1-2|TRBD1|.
CASSYRQGSHYGYTF
TGTGCCAGCAGTTACCGACAGGGTTCGCACTATGGCTACACCTTC
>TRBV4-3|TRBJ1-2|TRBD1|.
CASSQDSGDRGYGYTF
TGCGCCAGCAGCCAAGATAGTGGGGACAGGGGGTATGGCTACACCTTC
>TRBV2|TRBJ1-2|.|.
CASSRRGGYGYTF
TGTGCCAGCAGCCGGAGGGGTGGCTATGGCTACACCTTC
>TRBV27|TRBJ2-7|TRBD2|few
CASSWLAGGSYEQYF
TGTGCCAGCAGTTGGCTAGCGGGGGGCTCCTACGAGCAGTACTTC
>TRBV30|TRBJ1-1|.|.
CAWSAGGNTEAFF
TGTGCCTGGAGTGCGGGGGGGAACACTGAAGCTTTCTTT
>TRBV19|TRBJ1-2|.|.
CASSIGQFYGYTF
TGTGCCAGTAGTATAGGTCAGTTCTATGGCTACACCTTC
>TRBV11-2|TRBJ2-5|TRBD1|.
CASSLGTGTGIPQYF
TGTGCCAGCAGCTTAGGCACAGGGACAGGGATCCCCCAGTACTTC
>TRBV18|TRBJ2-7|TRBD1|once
CASSVPGTGPYEQYF
TGTGCCAGCTCAGTACCCGGGACAGGCCCCTACGAGCAGTACTTC
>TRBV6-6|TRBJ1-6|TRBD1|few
CASSRQGDNSPLHF
TGTGCCAGCAGTCGCCAGGGGGATAATTCACCCCTCCACTTT
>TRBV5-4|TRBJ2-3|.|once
CASSFQAPSTDTQYF
TGTGCCAGCAGCTTTCAGGCCCCTAGCACAGATACGCAGTATTTT
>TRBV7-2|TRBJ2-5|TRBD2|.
CASSQRGLAGGETQYF
TGTGCCAGCAGCCAAAGAGGACTAGCGGGGGGGGAGACCCAGTACTTC
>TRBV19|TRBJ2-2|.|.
CASSAGRRGNTGELFF
TGTGCCAGTAGCGCGGGGCGGAGGGGTAACACCGGGGAGCTGTTTTTT
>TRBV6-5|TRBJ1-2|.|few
CASSGTDRYGYTF
TGTGCCAGCAGTGGCACAGACCGCTATGGCTACACCTTC
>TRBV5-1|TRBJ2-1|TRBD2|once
CASILLAGYHEQFF
TGCGCCAGCATCCTCCTAGCGGGGTACCATGAGCAGTTCTTC
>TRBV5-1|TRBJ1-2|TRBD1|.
CASTSGTGNSYGYTF
TGCGCCAGCACCTCCGGGACAGGGAATAGCTATGGCTACACCTTC
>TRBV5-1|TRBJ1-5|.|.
CASSLVGGNQPQHF
TGCGCCAGCAGCTTGGTAGGAGGGAATCAGCCCCAGCATTTT
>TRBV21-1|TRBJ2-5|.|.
CASSISEETQYF
TGTGCCAGCAGCATCAGCGAAGAGACCCAGTACTTC
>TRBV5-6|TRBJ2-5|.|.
CASSSRETQYF
TGTGCCAGCAGCTCTCGGGAGACCCAGTACTTC
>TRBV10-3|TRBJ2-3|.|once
CAISFGGTDTQYF
TGTGCCATCTCCTTCGGGGGCACAGATACGCAGTATTTT
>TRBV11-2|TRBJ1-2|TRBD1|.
CASSWDRFGYGYTF
TGTGCCAGCAGCTGGGACAGATTCGGCTATGGCTACACCTTC
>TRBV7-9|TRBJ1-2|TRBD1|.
CASSLGAWTGDHGYTF
TGTGCCAGCAGCTTAGGGGCCTGGACAGGGGACCATGGCTACACCTTC
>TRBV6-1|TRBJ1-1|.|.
CAAVPGRGKYTEAFF
TGTGCCGCAGTTCCGGGGAGGGGCAAATATACTGAAGCTTTCTTT
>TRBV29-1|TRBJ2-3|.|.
CSVRKGLTGTDTQYF
TGCAGCGTTAGAAAGGGATTGACAGGCACAGATACGCAGTATTTT
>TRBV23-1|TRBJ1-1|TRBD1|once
CASSRQNRDRALHRFENTEAFF
TGCGCCAGCAGTCGACAGAACCGGGACAGGGCCCTCCACCGCTTCGAGAACACTGAAGCTTTCTTT
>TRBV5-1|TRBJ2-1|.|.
CASSLGVNNEQFF
TGCGCCAGCAGCTTGGGAGTGAACAATGAGCAGTTCTTC
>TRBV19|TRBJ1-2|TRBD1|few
CASSRQGTNYGYTF
TGTGCCAGTAGCCGACAGGGGACTAACTATGGCTACACCTTC
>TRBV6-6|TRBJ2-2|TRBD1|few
CASSYGQGGTGELFF
TGTGCCAGCAGTTACGGACAGGGCGGCACCGGGGAGCTGTTTTTT
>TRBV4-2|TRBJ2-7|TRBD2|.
CASSQDWIAGGFYEQYF
TGTGCCAGCAGCCAAGATTGGATAGCGGGAGGTTTCTACGAGCAGTACTTC
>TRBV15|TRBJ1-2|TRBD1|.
CATSEGTGGDYGYTF
TGTGCCACCAGCGAAGGTACAGGGGGCGACTATGGCTACACCTTC
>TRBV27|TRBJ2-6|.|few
CASSFSSGANGLTF
TGTGCCAGCAGTTTCAGCTCTGGGGCCAACGGCCTGACTTTC
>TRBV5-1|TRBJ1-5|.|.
CASSWEGVQPQHF
TGCGCCAGCAGCTGGGAAGGGGTTCAGCCCCAGCATTTT
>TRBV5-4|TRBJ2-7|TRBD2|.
CASSLGAGAPSYEQYF
TGTGCCAGCAGCTTGGGAGCGGGGGCCCCCTCCTACGAGCAGTACTTC
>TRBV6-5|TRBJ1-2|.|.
CASRNSPYGYTF
TGTGCCAGCAGGAACAGCCCGTATGGCTACACCTTC
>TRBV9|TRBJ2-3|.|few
CASNDGTRGDTQYF
TGTGCCAGCAACGACGGGACTCGGGGGGATACGCAGTATTTT
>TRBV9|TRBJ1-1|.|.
CASSGPDTLGTEAFF
TGTGCCAGCAGCGGACCGGACACACTGGGAACTGAAGCTTTCTTT
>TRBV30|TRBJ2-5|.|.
CAWAQATIQETQYF
TGTGCCTGGGCGCAGGCCACCATCCAAGAGACCCAGTACTTC
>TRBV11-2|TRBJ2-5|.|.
CASSLMSGGQETQYF
TGTGCCAGCAGCTTGATGAGTGGGGGGCAAGAGACCCAGTACTTC
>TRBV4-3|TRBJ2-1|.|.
CASSQEPGWYNEQFF
TGCGCCAGCAGCCAAGAGCCGGGGTGGTACAATGAGCAGTTCTTC
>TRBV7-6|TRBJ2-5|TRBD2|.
CASSFDSGGRGETQYF
TGTGCCAGCAGCTTTGATAGCGGGGGCCGGGGAGAGACCCAGTACTTC
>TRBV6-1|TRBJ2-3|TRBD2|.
CASSEATGGAPDF
TGTGCCAGCAGTGAGGCGACGGGGGGGGCCCCAGATTTT
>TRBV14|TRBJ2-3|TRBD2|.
CASSQVPGGLTDTQYF
TGTGCCAGCAGCCAAGTACCGGGGGGGCTCACAGATACGCAGTATTTT
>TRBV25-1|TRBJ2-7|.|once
CASIEGGEVISYEQYF
TGTGCCAGCATCGAAGGAGGGGAAGTCATTTCCTACGAGCAGTACTTC
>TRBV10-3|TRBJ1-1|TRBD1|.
CAIRRGLNTEAFF
TGTGCCATCAGGAGGGGGCTGAACACTGAAGCTTTCTTT
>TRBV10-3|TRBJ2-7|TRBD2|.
CAISGTLAGNYEQYF
TGTGCCATCAGTGGGACCCTAGCGGGGAACTACGAGCAGTACTTC
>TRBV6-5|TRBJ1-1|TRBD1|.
CASRTLTGGTEAFF
TGTGCCAGCAGGACATTGACAGGGGGGACTGAAGCTTTCTTT
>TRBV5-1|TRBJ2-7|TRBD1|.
CASSGGQGSVLDEQYF
TGCGCCAGCAGCGGGGGACAGGGTAGCGTGCTAGACGAGCAGTACTTC